The rows below give T cell receptor beta chains drawn from one sample of a study of T cell repertoires in cytomegalovirus infection. Each CDR3 protein gets one entry after TCRdb re-called the reads with MiXCR. Counted here are hundreds of thousands of distinct CDR3 sequences, approximately 24% occurring once; the ten biggest clones make up approximately 8.2%. Sequencing was performed on CD8+ T cells from PBMCs. The receptors were gathered from a human donor in good health (CMV status not recorded). Some clones in this sample may be carry-over from other donors' samples. CDR3s include the opening cysteine and the closing phenylalanine or tryptophan. The order of the fields is D gene, J gene, V gene, clone size, CDR3 DNA, CDR3 protein. The D gene is left open where the match is weak. Clone size is shown for a subset of rows, as once, few, many or a class of expanded clone.

-	TRBJ2-1	TRBV19	few	TGTGCCAGTACCGTATATGGGGATTACAATGAGCAGTTCTTC	CASTVYGDYNEQFF
-	TRBJ2-1	TRBV7-9	few	TGTGCCAGCAGCCCCGGGAGCAAGCAGTTCTTC	CASSPGSKQFF
-	TRBJ2-1	TRBV4-1	-	TGCGCCAGCAGCCAAGATTGGGGGCCCCCCTACAATGAGCAGTTCTTC	CASSQDWGPPYNEQFF
-	TRBJ2-1	TRBV7-9	many	TGTGCCAGCAGCTTACTTAGAGGTGAGCAGTTCTTC	CASSLLRGEQFF
-	TRBJ2-2	TRBV4-3	few	TGCGCCAGCAGCCAAGCCCACGGCGGGGAGCTGTTTTTT	CASSQAHGGELFF
-	TRBJ2-2	TRBV12-3/TRBV12-4	-	TGTGCCAGCAGTTTTATGGGCCCCCTCAACACCGGGGAGCTGTTTTTT	CASSFMGPLNTGELFF
-	TRBJ2-1	TRBV14	many	TGTGCCAGCAGCCAAGATGGTAGGGCGGGCAATGAGCAGTTCTTC	CASSQDGRAGNEQFF
-	TRBJ2-3	TRBV7-2	few	TGTGCCAGCATCTCTCGCGGCTCTAGCACAGATACGCAGTATTTT	CASISRGSSTDTQYF
TRBD2	TRBJ2-5	TRBV6-6	-	TGTGCCAGCAGTTCGACTAGCGGGGGGTCACAAGAGACCCAGTACTTC	CASSSTSGGSQETQYF
TRBD1	TRBJ2-3	TRBV20-1	few	TGCAGTGCTAGTCCTAAACAGGGGGCCATGACAGATACGCAGTATTTT	CSASPKQGAMTDTQYF
TRBD2	TRBJ2-1	TRBV7-8	-	TGTACCAGCAGCCCCCCGGGTAGCGGGGGGGCGTACAATGAGCAGTTCTTC	CTSSPPGSGGAYNEQFF
TRBD1	TRBJ1-1	TRBV12-3/TRBV12-4	few	TGTGCCAGCACCCTGGGAACAGGGGAGGGTGCTTTCTTT	CASTLGTGEGAFF
-	TRBJ1-1	TRBV4-1	-	TGCGCCAGCAGCCAAGGAGGGTCCCGTCTAGCTTTCTTT	CASSQGGSRLAFF
-	TRBJ2-3	TRBV6-5	many	TGTGCCAGCAGTCAGGGTCGAGATACGCAGTATTTT	CASSQGRDTQYF
-	TRBJ1-1	TRBV29-1	few	TGCAGCGTGTGGACTCTGAACACTGAAGCTTTCTTT	CSVWTLNTEAFF
-	TRBJ1-1	TRBV7-9	few	TGTGCCAAGGACAGATGGGACACTGAAGCTTTCTTT	CAKDRWDTEAFF
-	TRBJ2-2	TRBV6-2/TRBV6-3	-	TGTGCCAGCAGTTCTCTGGGCGGGGAGCTGTTTTTT	CASSSLGGELFF
-	TRBJ1-1	TRBV28	-	TGTGCCAGCAGTTTACCCAGGACAACCTCGGGGAACACTGAAGCTTTCTTT	CASSLPRTTSGNTEAFF
-	TRBJ1-1	TRBV28	few	TGTGCCAGCAGTTTACAGGGAAGAGAAGCTTTCTTT	CASSLQGREAFF
-	TRBJ2-7	TRBV7-9	few	TGTGCCAGCAGAGGTGGCAGCTCTACCTACGAGCAGTACTTC	CASRGGSSTYEQYF
TRBD2	TRBJ2-1	TRBV29-1	few	TGCAGCGTTGAAGGTTGGCGGGGGGGCGGGAATGAGCAGTTCTTC	CSVEGWRGGGNEQFF
-	TRBJ1-2	TRBV12-3/TRBV12-4	many	TGTGCCAGCAGTTTAGCCCCGGGAAAGAATGGCTACACCTTC	CASSLAPGKNGYTF
TRBD1	TRBJ2-2	TRBV7-6	-	TGTGCCAGCAGCGACAGGGGGTCGAGCACCGGGGAGCTGTTTTTT	CASSDRGSSTGELFF
-	TRBJ1-1	TRBV20-1	few	TGCAGTGCTATCCTGGGAGGTTTCTTT	CSAILGGFF
-	TRBJ2-6	TRBV12-3/TRBV12-4	-	TGTACCAGCAGTTTACGGGTGTACGGGGTCAACGTCCTGACTTTC	CTSSLRVYGVNVLTF
-	TRBJ1-1	TRBV7-6	-	TGTGCCAGCAGCCCCGAAGACAGGCCCAACACTGAAGCTTTCTTT	CASSPEDRPNTEAFF
-	TRBJ1-5	TRBV6-2/TRBV6-3	few	TGTGCCAGCAATTCCGGCAGGGAGGATCAGCCCCAGCATTTT	CASNSGREDQPQHF
TRBD2	TRBJ2-1	TRBV28	-	TGTGCCAGCAGTTTCGTCACAGCGGGGGATTTCAATGAGCAGTTCTTC	CASSFVTAGDFNEQFF
TRBD1	TRBJ1-2	TRBV20-1	once	TGCAGTGCTCACGGACAGGGGGCGTTCGGCTACACCTTC	CSAHGQGAFGYTF
-	TRBJ2-2	TRBV29-1	-	TGCAGCGTTCCCGCGCGATCGGCCTTAGGGGTTGCCGGGGAGCTGTTTTTT	CSVPARSALGVAGELFF
TRBD1	TRBJ2-1	TRBV29-1	-	TGCAGCGTTCCGTGGACAGGCGCAAGGAGTGAGCAGTTCTTC	CSVPWTGARSEQFF
-	TRBJ2-2	TRBV20-1	-	TGCAGTGCTGAGAAAGACCTGAACACCGGGGAGCTGTTTTTT	CSAEKDLNTGELFF
TRBD1	TRBJ2-1	TRBV28	many	TGTGCCAGCAGTCCGGGACAGGTGATCTACAATGAGCAGTTCTTC	CASSPGQVIYNEQFF
TRBD1	TRBJ1-1	TRBV20-1	-	TGCAGTGCCGTCTTACGGGACAGGGGGCTTTGGAACACTGAAGCTTTCTTT	CSAVLRDRGLWNTEAFF
-	TRBJ2-3	TRBV7-2	many	TGTGCCAGCAGCTTACCGGGGCACACAGATACGCAGTATTTT	CASSLPGHTDTQYF
-	TRBJ2-3	TRBV5-1	many	TGCGCCAGCAGCTTGGCGGTTAGCAAAGATACGCAGTATTTT	CASSLAVSKDTQYF
TRBD1	TRBJ2-1	TRBV19	-	TGTGCCAGTAGTATTTACAGGGGCTCCTACAATGAGCAGTTCTTC	CASSIYRGSYNEQFF
-	TRBJ2-4	TRBV3-1	many	TGTGCCAGCAGCCAAGACGGATTGGGGTTTTTTCCGAAAAACATTCAGTACTTC	CASSQDGLGFFPKNIQYF
-	TRBJ1-2	TRBV15	-	TGTGCCACCAGCAGAGTGAATACAGAGACGGAGGGCTACACCTTC	CATSRVNTETEGYTF
TRBD1	TRBJ1-2	TRBV6-1	few	TGTGCCTTAGCAGGGGGCAAGAGCTATGGCTACACCTTC	CALAGGKSYGYTF